This TCR beta chain was sequenced in a study of cytomegalovirus exposure and HLA in healthy donors. Study-level results: The study recorded 150 to 200 TCR beta chains that were cytomegalovirus-associated.

The CDR3 is made up of 15 amino acids. The V segment lost 2 bases and the J segment 8 bases; nucleotides outside the gene matches: 11. Germline V gives CDR1 MNHNY, CDR2 SVGAGI (reference sequence). This clone was seen only a few times. The antigen remains unidentified. TCRdb's copy holds only in-frame clones and misses some; the assay was immunoSEQ multiplex PCR. The sample holds 230,000 or so clones, 70% to 90% seen once. This rearrangement joins TRBV6-6 to TRBJ1-2, with 7 bases aligning to TRBD1. Sequenced: PBMCs. This clonotype originated in a woman aged 18 to 35 in good health and CMV-seronegative. This CDR3 is CASSYAEDRREGYTF. The CDR3 nucleotides read TGTGCCAGCAGTTACGCGGAGGACAGGCGAGAGGGCTACACCTTC.